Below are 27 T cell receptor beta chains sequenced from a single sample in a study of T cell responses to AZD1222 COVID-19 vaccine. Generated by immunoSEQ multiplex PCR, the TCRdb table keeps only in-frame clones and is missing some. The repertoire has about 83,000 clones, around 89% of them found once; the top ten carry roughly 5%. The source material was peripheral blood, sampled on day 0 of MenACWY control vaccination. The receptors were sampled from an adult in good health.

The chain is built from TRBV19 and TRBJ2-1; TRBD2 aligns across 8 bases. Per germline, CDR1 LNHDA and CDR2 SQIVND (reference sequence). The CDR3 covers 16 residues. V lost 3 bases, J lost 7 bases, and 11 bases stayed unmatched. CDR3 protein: CASSIGSGRARNEQFF. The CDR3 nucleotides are TGTGCCAGTAGTATTGGGAGCGGGAGAGCTCGGAATGAGCAGTTCTTC.

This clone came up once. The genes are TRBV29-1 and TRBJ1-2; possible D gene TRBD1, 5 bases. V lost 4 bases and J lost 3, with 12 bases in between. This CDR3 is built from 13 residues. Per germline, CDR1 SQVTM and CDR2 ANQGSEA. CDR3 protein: CSVGQGVDYGYTF. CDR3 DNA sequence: TGCAGCGTTGGGCAGGGAGTAGACTATGGCTACACCTTC.

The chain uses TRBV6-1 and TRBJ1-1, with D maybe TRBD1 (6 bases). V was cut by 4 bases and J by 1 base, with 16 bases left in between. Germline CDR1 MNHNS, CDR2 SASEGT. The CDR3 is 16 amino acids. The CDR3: CASSATGIVGNTEAFF. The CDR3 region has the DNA TGTGCCAGCAGTGCCACAGGGATTGTAGGGAACACTGAAGCTTTCTTT.

The CDR3 spells CATVSAGGPSETQYF. CDR3 in DNA: TGTGCCACCGTATCGGCGGGAGGGCCGTCAGAGACCCAGTACTTC. The J gene is TRBJ2-5, the V gene TRBV24-1; 9 nucleotides align to TRBD2. J lost 4 bases, V lost 9 bases, and 11 bases had no gene match. Germline V lookup: CDR1 KGHDR, CDR2 SFDVKD. The CDR3 runs 15 residues.

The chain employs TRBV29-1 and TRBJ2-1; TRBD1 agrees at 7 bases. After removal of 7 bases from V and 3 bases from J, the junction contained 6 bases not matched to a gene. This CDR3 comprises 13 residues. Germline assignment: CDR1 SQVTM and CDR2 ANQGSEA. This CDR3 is CSGTGQFYNEQFF. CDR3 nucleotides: TGCAGCGGTACGGGACAGTTCTACAATGAGCAGTTCTTC.

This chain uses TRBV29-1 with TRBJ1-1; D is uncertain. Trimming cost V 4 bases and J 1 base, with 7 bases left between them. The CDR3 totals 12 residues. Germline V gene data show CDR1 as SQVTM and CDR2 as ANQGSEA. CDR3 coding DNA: TGCAGCGTTGTTCCTCAGAACACTGAAGCTTTCTTT. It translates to CSVVPQNTEAFF.

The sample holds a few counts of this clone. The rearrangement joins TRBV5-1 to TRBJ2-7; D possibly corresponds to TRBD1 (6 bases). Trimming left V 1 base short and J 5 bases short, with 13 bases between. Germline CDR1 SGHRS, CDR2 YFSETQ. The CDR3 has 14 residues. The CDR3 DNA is TGCGCCAGCAGCTTGATACAGGGAGTCCACGAGCAGTACTTC. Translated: CASSLIQGVHEQYF. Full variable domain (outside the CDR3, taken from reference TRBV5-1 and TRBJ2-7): KAGVTQTPRYLIKTRGQQVTLSCSPISGHRSVSWYQQTPGQGLQFLFEYFSETQRNKGNFPGRFSGRQFSNSRSEMNVSTLELGDSALYLCASSLIQGVHEQYFGPGTRLTVT.

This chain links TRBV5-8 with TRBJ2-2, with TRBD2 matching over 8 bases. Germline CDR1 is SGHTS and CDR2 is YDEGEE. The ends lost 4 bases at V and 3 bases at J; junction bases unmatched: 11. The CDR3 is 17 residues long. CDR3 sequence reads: CASSQATASGYTGELFF. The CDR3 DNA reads TGTGCCAGCAGCCAGGCTACGGCTAGCGGGTACACCGGGGAGCTGTTTTTT.

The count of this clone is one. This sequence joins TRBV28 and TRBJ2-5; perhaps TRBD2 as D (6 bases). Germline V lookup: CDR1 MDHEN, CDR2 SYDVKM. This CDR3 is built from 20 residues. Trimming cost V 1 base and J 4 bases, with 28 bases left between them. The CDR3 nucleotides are TGTGCCAGCAGTTTATTCCACAACAAGGGAGGAGGAGTGGGGCGAGAGACCCAGTACTTC. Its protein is CASSLFHNKGGGVGRETQYF. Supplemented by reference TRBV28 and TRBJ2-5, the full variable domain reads DVKVTQSSRYLVKRTGEKVFLECVQDMDHENMFWYRQDPGLGLRLIYFSYDVKMKEKGDIPEGYSVSREKKERFSLILESASTNQTSMYLCASSLFHNKGGGVGRETQYFGPGTRLLVL.

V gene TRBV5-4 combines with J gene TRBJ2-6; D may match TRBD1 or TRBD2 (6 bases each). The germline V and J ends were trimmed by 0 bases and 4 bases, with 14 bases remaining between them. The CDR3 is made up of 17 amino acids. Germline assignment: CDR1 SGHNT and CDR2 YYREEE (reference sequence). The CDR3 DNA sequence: TGTGCCAGCAGCTTGGATGGGGGGCATGAAGGGGCCAACGTCCTGACTTTC. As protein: CASSLDGGHEGANVLTF.

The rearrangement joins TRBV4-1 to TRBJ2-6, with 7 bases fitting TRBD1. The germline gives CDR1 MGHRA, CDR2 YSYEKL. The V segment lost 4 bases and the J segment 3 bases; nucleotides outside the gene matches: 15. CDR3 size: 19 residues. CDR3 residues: CASSLKTGRVKIGANVLTF. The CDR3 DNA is TGCGCCAGCAGCCTAAAGACAGGGAGAGTGAAAATTGGGGCCAACGTCCTGACTTTC.

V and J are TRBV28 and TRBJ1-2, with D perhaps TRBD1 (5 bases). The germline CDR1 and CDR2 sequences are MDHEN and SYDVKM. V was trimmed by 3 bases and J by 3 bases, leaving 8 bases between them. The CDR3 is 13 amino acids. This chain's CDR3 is CASSFPGHYGYTF. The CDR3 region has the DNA TGTGCCAGCAGTTTCCCGGGACACTATGGCTACACCTTC.

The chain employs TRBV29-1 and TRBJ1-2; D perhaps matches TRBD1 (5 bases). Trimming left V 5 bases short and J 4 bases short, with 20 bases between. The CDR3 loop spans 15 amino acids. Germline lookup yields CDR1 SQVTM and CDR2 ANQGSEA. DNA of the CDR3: TGCAGCGTTTTTTTCGACACAGGACCGGTCTATGGCTACACCTTC. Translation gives CSVFFDTGPVYGYTF.

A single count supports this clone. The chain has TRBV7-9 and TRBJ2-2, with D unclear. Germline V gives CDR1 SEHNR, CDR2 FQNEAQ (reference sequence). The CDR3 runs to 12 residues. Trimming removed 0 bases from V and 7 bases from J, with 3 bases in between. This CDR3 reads CASSLAGGELFF. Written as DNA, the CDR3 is TGTGCCAGCAGCTTAGCTGGCGGGGAGCTGTTTTTT. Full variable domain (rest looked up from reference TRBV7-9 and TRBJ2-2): DTGVSQNPRHKITKRGQNVTFRCDPISEHNRLYWYRQTLGQGPEFLTYFQNEAQLEKSRLLSDRFSAERPKGSFSTLEIQRTEQGDSAMYLCASSLAGGELFFGEGSRLTVL.

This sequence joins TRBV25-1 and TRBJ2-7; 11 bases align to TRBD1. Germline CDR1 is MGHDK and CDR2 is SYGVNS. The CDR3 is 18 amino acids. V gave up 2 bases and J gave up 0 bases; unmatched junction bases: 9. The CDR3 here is CASSEGVRDRGSSYEQYF. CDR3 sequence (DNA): TGTGCCAGCAGTGAAGGAGTCCGGGACAGGGGGAGCTCCTACGAGCAGTACTTC.

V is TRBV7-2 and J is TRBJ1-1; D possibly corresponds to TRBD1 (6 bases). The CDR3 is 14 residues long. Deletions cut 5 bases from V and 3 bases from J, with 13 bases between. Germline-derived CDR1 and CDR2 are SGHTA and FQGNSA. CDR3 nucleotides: TGTGCCAGCAGCAAGAGAAGGGGGGACACTGAAGCTTTCTTT. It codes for CASSKRRGDTEAFF. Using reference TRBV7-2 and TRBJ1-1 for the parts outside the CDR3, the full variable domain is GAGVSQSPSNKVTEKGKDVELRCDPISGHTALYWYRQSLGQGLEFLIYFQGNSAPDKSGLPSDRFSAERTGGSVSTLTIQRTQQEDSAVYLCASSKRRGDTEAFFGQGTRLTVV.

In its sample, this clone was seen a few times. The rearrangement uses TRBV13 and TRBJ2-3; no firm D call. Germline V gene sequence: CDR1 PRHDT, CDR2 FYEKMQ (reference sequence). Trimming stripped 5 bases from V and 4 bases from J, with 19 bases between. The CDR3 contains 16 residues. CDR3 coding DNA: TGTGCCAGCAGCCTCCTCGTCTCCGAGGCGCCAGATACGCAGTATTTT. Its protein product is CASSLLVSEAPDTQYF.

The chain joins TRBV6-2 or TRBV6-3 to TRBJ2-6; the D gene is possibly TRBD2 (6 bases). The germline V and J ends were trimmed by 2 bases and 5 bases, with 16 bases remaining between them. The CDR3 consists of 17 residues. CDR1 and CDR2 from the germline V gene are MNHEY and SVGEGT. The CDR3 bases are TGTGCCAGCAGTTACCACCGGGACTCTGGCTGGGCCAACGTCCTGACTTTC. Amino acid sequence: CASSYHRDSGWANVLTF.

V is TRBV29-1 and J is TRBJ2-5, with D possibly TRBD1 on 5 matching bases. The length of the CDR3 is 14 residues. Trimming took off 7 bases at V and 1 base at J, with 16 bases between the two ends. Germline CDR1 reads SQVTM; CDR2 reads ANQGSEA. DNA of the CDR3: TGCAGCGCCTTCCCCGTGACAGCCCAAGAGACCCAGTACTTC. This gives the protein CSAFPVTAQETQYF.

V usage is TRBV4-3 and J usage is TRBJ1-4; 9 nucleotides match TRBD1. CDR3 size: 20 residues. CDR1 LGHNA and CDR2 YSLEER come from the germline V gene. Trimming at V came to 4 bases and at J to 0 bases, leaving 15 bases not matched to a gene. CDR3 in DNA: TGCGCCAGCAGCCCACAGGGGGCGAATTTTGTAGGGTCAACTAATGAAAAACTGTTTTTT. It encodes CASSPQGANFVGSTNEKLFF.

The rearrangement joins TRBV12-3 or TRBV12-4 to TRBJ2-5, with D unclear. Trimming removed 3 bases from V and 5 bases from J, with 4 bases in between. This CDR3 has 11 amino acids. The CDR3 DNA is TGTGCCAGCAGTTTTGCGGAGACCCAGTACTTC. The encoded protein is CASSFAETQYF.

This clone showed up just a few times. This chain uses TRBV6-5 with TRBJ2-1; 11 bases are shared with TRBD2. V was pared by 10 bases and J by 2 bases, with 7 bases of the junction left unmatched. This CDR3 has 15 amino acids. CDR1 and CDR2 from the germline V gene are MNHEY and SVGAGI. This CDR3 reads CATRLAGLAYNEQFF. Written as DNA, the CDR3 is TGTGCCACCCGACTAGCGGGACTTGCCTACAATGAGCAGTTCTTC.

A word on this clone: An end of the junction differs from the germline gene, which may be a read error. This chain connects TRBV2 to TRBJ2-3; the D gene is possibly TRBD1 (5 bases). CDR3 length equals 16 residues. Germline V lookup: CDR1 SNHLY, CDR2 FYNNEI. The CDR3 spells CASSEAQGRSTDTQYF. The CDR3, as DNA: TGTGCCAGCAGTGAAGCGCAGGGTAGGAGCACAGATACACAGTATTTT.

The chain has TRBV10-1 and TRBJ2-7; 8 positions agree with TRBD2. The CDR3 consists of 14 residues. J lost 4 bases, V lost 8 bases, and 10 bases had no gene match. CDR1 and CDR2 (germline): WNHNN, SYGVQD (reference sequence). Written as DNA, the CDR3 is TGCGCCAGCTCTCGCGGGGGGTTATCATACGAGCAGTACTTC. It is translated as CASSRGGLSYEQYF.

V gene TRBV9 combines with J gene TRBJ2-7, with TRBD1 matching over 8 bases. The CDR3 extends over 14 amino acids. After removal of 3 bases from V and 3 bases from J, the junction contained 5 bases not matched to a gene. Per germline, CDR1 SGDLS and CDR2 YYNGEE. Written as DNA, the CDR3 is TGTGCCAGCAGCGGCGGTGGACAGGGCTACGAGCAGTACTTC. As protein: CASSGGGQGYEQYF.

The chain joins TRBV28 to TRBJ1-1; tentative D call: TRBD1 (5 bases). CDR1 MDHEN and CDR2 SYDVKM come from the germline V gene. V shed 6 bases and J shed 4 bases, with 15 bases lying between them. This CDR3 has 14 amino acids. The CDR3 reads CASRTTVAGTEAFF. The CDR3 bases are TGTGCCAGCAGGACGACAGTTGCGGGCACTGAAGCTTTCTTT.

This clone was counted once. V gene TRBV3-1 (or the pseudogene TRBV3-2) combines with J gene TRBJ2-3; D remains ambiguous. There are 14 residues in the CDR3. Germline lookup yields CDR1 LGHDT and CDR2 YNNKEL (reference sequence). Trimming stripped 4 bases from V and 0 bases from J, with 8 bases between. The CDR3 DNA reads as TGTGCCAGCAGCCCAGACACTAGCACAGATACGCAGTATTTT. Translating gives CASSPDTSTDTQYF.